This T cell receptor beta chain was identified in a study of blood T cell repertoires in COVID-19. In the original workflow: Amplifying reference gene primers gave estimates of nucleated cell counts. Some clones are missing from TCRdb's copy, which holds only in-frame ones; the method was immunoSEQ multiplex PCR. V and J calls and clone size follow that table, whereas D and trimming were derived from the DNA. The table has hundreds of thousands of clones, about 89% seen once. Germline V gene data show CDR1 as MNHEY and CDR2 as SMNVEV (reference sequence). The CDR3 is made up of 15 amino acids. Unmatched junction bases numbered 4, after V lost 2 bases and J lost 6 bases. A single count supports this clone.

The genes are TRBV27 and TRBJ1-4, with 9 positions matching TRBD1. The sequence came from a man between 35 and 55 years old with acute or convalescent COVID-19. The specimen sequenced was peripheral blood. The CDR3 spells CASSLNRGLDEKLFF. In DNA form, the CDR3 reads TGTGCCAGCAGTTTAAACAGGGGGCTGGATGAAAAACTGTTTTTT.